These 2 T cell receptor beta chains were all obtained from the same sample, sequenced in a study of early T cells in non-severe SARS-CoV-2 infection. TCRdb analysed the 5' RACE reads with MiXCR anew, one entry per CDR3 protein. The sample yields around 76,000 distinct CDR3 sequences, more than 9% seen once. The sequenced sample consisted of whole blood. These receptors all stem from an adult who was a healthcare worker with PCR-confirmed SARS-CoV-2 infection or an uninfected control (not recorded which).

This clonotype showed up many times. The rearrangement links TRBV11-3 to TRBJ2-7; TRBD1 matches at 10 bases. CDR3 length: 14 residues. Germline-derived CDR1 and CDR2 are SGHNT and YENEEA. With V trimmed by 2 bases and J by 4 bases, 2 bases remained unmatched. CDR3 DNA sequence: TGTGCCAGCAGCTTACCGGGACAGGGGTACGAGCAGTACTTC. Amino acids: CASSLPGQGYEQYF.

This chain links TRBV15 with TRBJ1-1, with D perhaps TRBD1 (6 bases). This CDR3 contains 15 residues. CDR1 and CDR2 from the germline V gene are LNHNV and YYDKDF (reference sequence). Trimming took off 3 bases at V and 1 base at J, with 12 bases between the two ends. CDR3 loop: CATSRIGGPNTEAFF. The DNA of the CDR3 is TGTGCCACCAGCAGGATAGGGGGGCCGAACACTGAAGCTTTCTTT.